These T cell receptor beta chains were read from a single sample in a study of blood T cell repertoires in COVID-19. Sequencing used immunoSEQ multiplex PCR; TCRdb keeps in-frame clones, though not all of them. The profile shows some 48,000 clones, 87% of them singletons. Sequenced: peripheral blood. The origin of the receptors is a woman older than 75 in a cohort sampled during active or convalescent COVID-19. Both conserved end residues are part of each CDR3. A D gene is named only where the DNA matches it firmly. Clone size, where shown, is once, few, many, or a class for clones that have expanded.

J gene: TRBJ1-1; V gene: TRBV6-5; D gene: TRBD1; clone size: NA; CDR3 protein: CASSYLRDRGNTEAFF; CDR3 DNA: TGTGCCAGCAGTTACCTCCGGGACAGGGGTAACACTGAAGCTTTCTTT
J gene: TRBJ2-7; V gene: TRBV6-5; D gene: TRBD1; clone size: NA; CDR3 protein: CASSSPGTAPYEQYF; CDR3 DNA: TGTGCCAGCAGTTCCCCAGGGACAGCGCCCTACGAGCAGTACTTC
J gene: TRBJ1-1; V gene: TRBV6-6; D gene: TRBD1; clone size: NA; CDR3 protein: CASSPPGGTEAFF; CDR3 DNA: TGTGCCAGCAGTCCACCAGGGGGCACTGAAGCTTTCTTT
J gene: TRBJ1-5; V gene: TRBV4-1; D gene: TRBD1; clone size: NA; CDR3 protein: CASSHVPGQGFYSNQPQHF; CDR3 DNA: TGCGCCAGCAGCCACGTGCCGGGACAGGGTTTTTATAGCAATCAGCCCCAGCATTTT
J gene: TRBJ2-7; V gene: TRBV7-2; D gene: NA; clone size: once; CDR3 protein: CASSTYREGEQYF; CDR3 DNA: TGTGCCAGCAGCACTTACAGGGAAGGGGAGCAGTACTTC
J gene: TRBJ2-2; V gene: TRBV19; D gene: NA; clone size: NA; CDR3 protein: CASKEDTGELFF; CDR3 DNA: TGTGCCAGTAAGGAGGACACCGGGGAGCTGTTTTTT
J gene: TRBJ1-4; V gene: TRBV5-1; D gene: NA; clone size: NA; CDR3 protein: CASSLATNEKLFF; CDR3 DNA: TGCGCCAGCAGCCTCGCAACTAATGAAAAACTGTTTTTT
J gene: TRBJ1-1; V gene: TRBV11-3; D gene: NA; clone size: few; CDR3 protein: CASSLDSSVRYTEAFF; CDR3 DNA: TGTGCCAGCAGCTTAGATAGTAGCGTCAGGTACACTGAAGCTTTCTTT
J gene: TRBJ1-1; V gene: TRBV6-5; D gene: NA; clone size: NA; CDR3 protein: CASKKRQNLNTEAFF; CDR3 DNA: TGTGCCAGCAAAAAACGACAGAACTTGAACACTGAAGCTTTCTTT
J gene: TRBJ2-7; V gene: TRBV30; D gene: TRBD2; clone size: NA; CDR3 protein: CAWSRSGPVEQYF; CDR3 DNA: TGTGCCTGGAGTCGTAGCGGGCCGGTAGAGCAGTACTTC
J gene: TRBJ1-2; V gene: TRBV3-1/TRBV3-2; D gene: TRBD1; clone size: NA; CDR3 protein: CASSQDTGGNGYTF; CDR3 DNA: TGTGCCAGCAGCCAAGACACAGGGGGGAATGGCTACACCTTC
J gene: TRBJ1-6; V gene: TRBV2; D gene: NA; clone size: NA; CDR3 protein: CASSDQLRSPLHF; CDR3 DNA: TGTGCCAGCAGTGACCAGTTACGATCACCCCTCCACTTT
J gene: TRBJ1-2; V gene: TRBV7-8; D gene: TRBD1; clone size: once; CDR3 protein: CASSSDRVGGYTF; CDR3 DNA: TGTGCCAGCAGCTCCGACAGGGTTGGCGGCTACACCTTC
J gene: TRBJ1-4; V gene: TRBV5-1; D gene: TRBD1; clone size: NA; CDR3 protein: CASSSRTGGSLRNEKLFF; CDR3 DNA: TGCGCCAGCAGCTCCCGGACAGGGGGCTCCCTAAGGAATGAAAAACTGTTTTTT
J gene: TRBJ2-2; V gene: TRBV5-1; D gene: TRBD1; clone size: NA; CDR3 protein: CASSLRQGPRNTGELFF; CDR3 DNA: TGCGCCAGCAGCCTCCGACAGGGCCCACGTAACACCGGGGAGCTGTTTTTT
J gene: TRBJ2-7; V gene: TRBV5-4; D gene: NA; clone size: NA; CDR3 protein: CASSLPGTAYEQYF; CDR3 DNA: TGTGCCAGCAGCTTGCCAGGGACTGCCTACGAGCAGTACTTC
J gene: TRBJ2-1; V gene: TRBV11-3; D gene: NA; clone size: NA; CDR3 protein: CASSPTPFAGGEQFF; CDR3 DNA: TGTGCCAGCAGCCCGACTCCGTTTGCCGGGGGTGAGCAGTTCTTC
J gene: TRBJ1-1; V gene: TRBV4-1; D gene: NA; clone size: NA; CDR3 protein: CASSQDWTAMNTEAFF; CDR3 DNA: TGCGCCAGCAGCCAAGATTGGACAGCTATGAACACTGAAGCTTTCTTT
J gene: TRBJ2-7; V gene: TRBV5-5; D gene: NA; clone size: NA; CDR3 protein: CASSLSSQSYEQYF; CDR3 DNA: TGTGCCAGCAGCTTGTCATCACAGTCCTACGAGCAGTACTTC
J gene: TRBJ1-1; V gene: TRBV5-1; D gene: NA; clone size: NA; CDR3 protein: CASSLAAGGLNTEAFF; CDR3 DNA: TGCGCCAGCAGCTTGGCCGCGGGGGGTCTAAACACTGAAGCTTTCTTT
J gene: TRBJ2-2; V gene: TRBV4-1; D gene: TRBD2; clone size: NA; CDR3 protein: CASSRLGQRGQPNTGELFF; CDR3 DNA: TGCGCCAGCAGCCGTTTGGGCCAGCGGGGGCAACCCAACACCGGGGAGCTGTTTTTT
J gene: TRBJ2-1; V gene: TRBV12-5; D gene: TRBD2; clone size: NA; CDR3 protein: CASGTSLAGIRNEQFF; CDR3 DNA: TGTGCTAGTGGTACGTCGCTAGCGGGGATCAGGAATGAGCAGTTCTTC
J gene: TRBJ1-5; V gene: TRBV6-5; D gene: TRBD1; clone size: few; CDR3 protein: CASSYLRQGPDGPQHF; CDR3 DNA: TGTGCCAGCAGTTACTTACGACAGGGGCCGGATGGACCCCAGCATTTT